The 2 T cell receptor beta chains presented below share a single source sample, sequenced in a study of blood T cell repertoires in COVID-19 (dated by TCRdb to about 2020). Preparation of the library involved the immunoSEQ multiplex PCR assay. Entries here come from immuneACCESS through TCRdb and include only in-frame sequences with V and J called. Some clones fail to appear in such tables; in the studies checked, an unresolved V gene covers under half of the shortfall, and the cause of the remainder is unknown. This sample comprises 250,000 to 350,000 clones, around four fifths of them detected only once. The ten largest clones take up 1.2% of the sample. Sequencing was carried out using peripheral blood. The source of these receptors is a woman aged 45-59 years with acute or convalescent COVID-19.

This clone came up a few times. J is TRBJ2-2 and V is TRBV10-1, with a possible D match to TRBD1 (6 bases). V was clipped by 5 bases and J by 0 bases, with 16 bases between them. CDR1 and CDR2 (germline): WNHNN, SYGVQD (reference sequence). The CDR3 covers 17 residues. CDR3 loop: CASSYLRGQANTGELFF. For the CDR3, the DNA is TGCGCCAGCAGTTATCTCAGGGGACAAGCGAACACCGGGGAGCTGTTTTTT.

The chain has TRBV5-5 and TRBJ1-4; a possible D gene is TRBD1 (6 bases). Per germline, CDR1 SGHKS and CDR2 YYEKEE (reference sequence). V lost 4 bases and J 6 bases, leaving 13 bases between the germline ends. This CDR3 has 14 residues. The DNA for the CDR3 is TGTGCCAGCAGCAGGGGGAGAGAAGATGAAAAACTGTTTTTT. Its protein product is CASSRGREDEKLFF.